The 26 T cell receptor beta chains below all came from one sample that was sequenced in a study of CD8 T cells in ankylosing spondylitis. In TCRdb, the 5' RACE reads were re-called with MiXCR into one record per CDR3 protein. This table has some 130,000 distinct CDR3 sequences, roughly 6.6% appearing once. The sequencing sample was made of blood, either unsorted or a sorted T cell fraction (not recorded which). The source of these receptors is a female donor with ankylosing spondylitis or in good health (not recorded which).

This clonotype was seen repeatedly, ten times or more. The chain employs TRBV5-1 and TRBJ1-1; 8 bases line up with TRBD1. CDR1 and CDR2 from the germline V gene are SGHRS and YFSETQ. Losses at the gene ends were 4 bases for V and 5 bases for J; bases not matched to a gene: 7. There are 14 residues in the CDR3. The CDR3 loop is CASSRRTGRTEAFF. The DNA for the CDR3 is TGCGCCAGCAGCCGACGGACAGGGAGGACTGAAGCTTTCTTT.

In the case of this clonotype: It may be a read error: a sequence one base away is much more abundant. V gene TRBV5-1 combines with J gene TRBJ2-5; the D gene is possibly TRBD1 (6 bases). The germline CDR1 and CDR2 sequences are SGHRS and YFSETQ. The CDR3 consists of 14 residues. DNA of the CDR3: TGCGCCTGCAGCTCCGGACAGTACCAAGAGACCCAGTACTTC. Translation gives CACSSGQYQETQYF.

This clonotype has ten or more counts. J is TRBJ1-1 and V is TRBV5-1; the match to TRBD1 covers 8 bases. The germline V gene has CDR1 SGHRS and CDR2 YFSETQ. V dropped 4 bases and J dropped 1; count of bases not matched to a gene: 6. This CDR3 is 15 amino acids long. The CDR3: CASSKDRAGNTEAFF. CDR3 DNA: TGCGCCAGCAGCAAGGACAGGGCCGGGAACACTGAAGCTTTCTTT.

This clonotype was seen ten or more times. The V call is TRBV7-8, the J call TRBJ2-7; 7 bases agree with TRBD1. Germline loops: CDR1 SGHVS, CDR2 FQNEAQ. Unmatched junction bases numbered 10, after V lost 5 bases and J lost 6 bases. This CDR3 contains 14 residues. In DNA, the CDR3 is TGTGCCAGCAGCCAAAGACAGGGAATTGGCGAGCAGTACTTC. Residues: CASSQRQGIGEQYF.

In its sample, this clonotype was seen many times. This chain links TRBV5-1 with TRBJ2-1; maybe TRBD2 (6 bases). V was trimmed by 4 bases and J by 8 bases, leaving 10 bases between them. The CDR3 has 12 residues. Germline values: CDR1 SGHRS, CDR2 YFSETQ. CDR3 DNA sequence: TGCGCCAGCAGCCGGGACTCCGATGAGCAGTTCTTC. It codes for CASSRDSDEQFF.

This clonotype was recorded many times. This rearrangement joins TRBV5-1 to TRBJ2-7, with TRBD2 as a possible D gene (5 bases). The germline V gene encodes CDR1 SGHRS and CDR2 YFSETQ. The ends were cut back, 4 bases at V and 6 bases at J, with 8 bases in the middle. The CDR3 has 11 amino acids. The CDR3 sequence: CASSLSGEQYF. CDR3 bases: TGCGCCAGCAGCCTGAGCGGCGAGCAGTACTTC.

This clonotype was counted a few times. The chain recombines TRBV20-1 with TRBJ1-3; D call uncertain. The CDR3 consists of 13 residues. Trimming took off 1 base at V and 8 bases at J, with 12 bases between the two ends. The germline V gene has CDR1 DFQATT and CDR2 SNEGSKA (reference sequence). This CDR3 is CSARVPEEDTIYF. CDR3 nucleotides: TGCAGTGCTAGAGTCCCAGAGGAGGACACCATATATTTT.

This clonotype showed up many times. The rearrangement uses TRBV10-3 and TRBJ2-2; TRBD1 or TRBD2 may be the D gene (7 bases each). CDR3 length equals 15 residues. Trimming left V 8 bases short and J 4 bases short, with 17 bases between. Per germline, CDR1 ENHRY and CDR2 SYGVKD. The CDR3 sequence is CAIQGGAFTTGELFF. Here the CDR3 DNA reads TGTGCCATCCAGGGGGGGGCATTTACCACCGGGGAGCTGTTTTTT.

The table lists this clonotype with many counts. The chain carries TRBV29-1 and TRBJ2-3; D might be TRBD1 (5 bases). CDR1 is SQVTM, CDR2 ANQGSEA, per germline. V was shortened by 1 base and J by 7 bases, with 24 bases between the two germline ends. The CDR3 covers 17 residues. DNA of the CDR3: TGCAGCGTTGAAGCAAGAGTGACAGCTCAGCTCGGGTATACGCAGTATTTT. This sequence encodes CSVEARVTAQLGYTQYF.

This clonotype has only a few counts. The gene calls are TRBV5-1 and TRBJ1-1, with 8 bases lining up with TRBD1. Germline V lookup: CDR1 SGHRS, CDR2 YFSETQ. CDR3 size: 15 residues. V shed 6 bases and J 0 bases; nucleotides not matched to a gene: 7. The CDR3 spells CASKPGGFMNTEAFF. The CDR3 nucleotides read TGCGCCAGCAAGCCAGGGGGCTTCATGAACACTGAAGCTTTCTTT.

This clonotype came up a few times. The chain uses TRBV2 and TRBJ2-1, with 11 bases matching TRBD2. The CDR3 spans 17 residues. With V trimmed by 2 bases and J by 0 bases, 3 bases remained unmatched. CDR1 SNHLY and CDR2 FYNNEI come from the germline V gene. CDR3 nucleotides: TGTGCCAGCAGTGAACCACTAGCGGGGGTCTCCTACAATGAGCAGTTCTTC. Its translation is CASSEPLAGVSYNEQFF.

The table lists this clonotype with many counts. The chain employs TRBV7-2 and TRBJ1-2, with TRBD1 matching 7 bases. The CDR3 spans 16 residues. V shed 1 base, J shed 3 bases, and the junction held 8 bases outside the gene matches. Per germline, CDR1 SGHTA and CDR2 FQGNSA. In nucleotides, the CDR3 is TGTGCCAGCAGCTTAGAGAGGAAAGGGGGCCACTATGGCTACACCTTC. Translating it yields CASSLERKGGHYGYTF.

This clonotype was recorded at least ten times. The chain uses TRBV7-9 and TRBJ2-3; TRBD2 might be the D (5 bases). The CDR3 consists of 15 residues. CDR1 SEHNR and CDR2 FQNEAQ come from the germline V gene (reference sequence). Deletions cut 1 base from V and 1 base from J, with 9 bases between. The CDR3 sequence: CASSLERLRTDTQYF. The CDR3 DNA is TGTGCCAGCAGCTTAGAAAGACTACGCACAGATACGCAGTATTTT.

This clonotype was detected ten times or more. The rearrangement uses TRBV20-1 and TRBJ1-2; D perhaps matches TRBD1 (5 bases). Between the trimmed V and J ends, which lost 5 bases and 1 base, there was a span of 11 bases. The CDR3 is 13 amino acids. Germline V gives CDR1 DFQATT, CDR2 SNEGSKA (reference sequence). The CDR3 bases are TGCAGTGCTCCGGACAAAATTAACTATGGCTACACCTTC. It translates to CSAPDKINYGYTF.

V usage is TRBV7-2 and J usage is TRBJ2-7, with D hard to call. The CDR3 is made up of 14 amino acids. V was cut by 5 bases and J by 6 bases, with 17 bases left in between. Germline V gene data show CDR1 as SGHTA and CDR2 as FQGNSA. The CDR3 bases are TGTGCCAGCAGCCAGGCGCTCGAATCCATCGAGCAGTACTTC. It yields the protein CASSQALESIEQYF.

This clonotype was counted a few times. The junction departs from the called germline gene at one end, perhaps through a read error. The chain combines TRBV7-7 with TRBJ2-5; weak D call: TRBD2 (7 bases). There are 14 residues in the CDR3. CDR1 is SSHAT and CDR2 is FNYEAQ in the germline V gene (reference sequence). Here the CDR3 reads CASSHGGQQETQYF. In DNA form, the CDR3 reads TGTGCTAGCAGCCACGGGGGGCAGCAAGAGACCCAGTACTTC.

There are many counts of this clonotype. The genes are TRBV20-1 and TRBJ1-1; no reliable D call. Per the germline V gene, CDR1 is DFQATT and CDR2 is SNEGSKA (reference sequence). V was cut by 0 bases and J by 1 base, with 3 bases left in between. This CDR3 comprises 12 residues. The CDR3 sequence is CSARDPNTEAFF. The DNA for the CDR3 is TGCAGTGCTAGAGATCCGAACACTGAAGCTTTCTTT.

The genes are TRBV5-1 and TRBJ2-3, with D unresolved. There are 12 residues in the CDR3. CDR1 and CDR2 from the germline V gene are SGHRS and YFSETQ. Trimming pared 3 bases from V and 5 bases from J, leaving 7 bases between. This CDR3 is CASSSTRDTQYF. CDR3 bases: TGCGCCAGCAGCTCTACGAGAGATACGCAGTATTTT.

This clonotype has a count of ten or more. This chain links TRBV5-5 with TRBJ1-1, with 9 positions matching TRBD1. The CDR3 is 15 amino acids. V was pared by 1 base and J by 4 bases, with 5 bases of the junction left unmatched. Germline V gene sequence: CDR1 SGHKS, CDR2 YYEKEE (reference sequence). The CDR3: CASSLRGTGRTEAFF. CDR3 nucleotides: TGTGCCAGCAGCTTGCGGGGGACAGGGCGCACTGAAGCTTTCTTT.

This clonotype was observed at least ten times. This chain joins TRBV10-3 and TRBJ2-3; D might be TRBD2 (6 bases). Germline values: CDR1 ENHRY, CDR2 SYGVKD. CDR3 size: 13 residues. Trimming removed 5 bases from V and 6 bases from J, with 12 bases in between. CDR3 residues: CAISTAGTDTQYF. CDR3 in DNA: TGTGCCATCAGTACCGCGGGAACGGATACGCAGTATTTT.

This clonotype was counted at least ten times. V is TRBV5-5 and J is TRBJ1-1; perhaps TRBD1 as D (6 bases). Germline CDR1 reads SGHKS; CDR2 reads YYEKEE (reference sequence). The CDR3 loop spans 15 amino acids. The V and J ends lost 4 bases and 1 base respectively, with 14 bases between them. CDR3 sequence (DNA): TGTGCCAGCAGCCTCGGGACATCGGCGAACACTGAAGCTTTCTTT. Its translation: CASSLGTSANTEAFF.

This clonotype was found many times. V gene TRBV20-1 combines with J gene TRBJ1-5; D remains ambiguous. V was trimmed by 1 base and J by 0 bases, leaving 10 bases between them. The CDR3 has 15 amino acids. The germline gives CDR1 DFQATT, CDR2 SNEGSKA (reference sequence). CDR3 sequence reads: CSARGNLYSNQPQHF. The CDR3 DNA follows: TGCAGTGCTAGAGGGAATCTTTATAGCAATCAGCCCCAGCATTTT.

This chain links TRBV6-2 or TRBV6-3 with TRBJ1-4; 9 positions match TRBD1. CDR1 is MNHEY and CDR2 is SVGEGT in the germline V gene. This CDR3 contains 14 residues. The junction had 5 bases not matched to a gene; V was cut back by 6 bases and J by 6 bases. CDR3 DNA sequence: TGTGCCAGCAGATCAGACAGGGGGGATGAAAAACTGTTTTTT. Translating it yields CASRSDRGDEKLFF.

This clonotype was seen at least ten times. The chain couples TRBV5-1 to TRBJ1-1, with D perhaps matching TRBD1 (5 bases). V shed 0 bases and J shed 2 bases, with 17 bases lying between them. Per the germline V gene, CDR1 is SGHRS and CDR2 is YFSETQ. This CDR3 has 17 amino acids. Here the CDR3 reads CASSLEGKPRLNTEAFF. The DNA of the CDR3 is TGCGCCAGCAGCTTGGAGGGGAAGCCCCGTTTAAACACTGAAGCTTTCTTT.

This clonotype was seen repeatedly, ten times or more. The CDR3 region has the DNA TGTGCCAGTAGCCACGACAACTACAATGAGCAGTTCTTC. Protein sequence: CASSHDNYNEQFF. The chain has TRBV19 and TRBJ2-1; D unclear. The CDR3 is 13 amino acids. CDR1 LNHDA and CDR2 SQIVND come from the germline V gene (reference sequence). Trimming removed 6 bases from V and 3 bases from J, with 9 bases in between.

The sample holds many counts of this clonotype. The chain uses TRBV2 and TRBJ1-1; 8 bases match TRBD1. This CDR3 spans 14 amino acids. J lost 4 bases, V lost 5 bases, and 6 bases had no gene match. CDR1 is SNHLY, CDR2 FYNNEI, per germline. The CDR3 here is CASSLDRVSTEAFF. In DNA, the CDR3 is TGTGCCAGCAGTCTGGACAGGGTGAGCACTGAAGCTTTCTTT.